The clone carrying this T cell receptor beta chain came up a few times. Only in-frame clones appear in the TCRdb table, and some are missing; sequencing was by immunoSEQ multiplex PCR. Here the sample spans more than 140,000 clones, just over 85% being singletons. These data originate in a study of blood T cell repertoires in COVID-19. The V and J ends lost 2 bases and 0 bases respectively, with 5 bases between them. The CDR3 sequence is 14 residues long. In germline, CDR1 is SEHNR, CDR2 FQNEAQ (reference sequence). V gene TRBV7-9 combines with J gene TRBJ2-1, with D hard to call. This sequence originates from a woman aged 55-69 years with acute or convalescent COVID-19. Sequences were obtained from peripheral blood. The CDR3 loop reads CASSLSSSYNEQFF. The CDR3 coding sequence is TGTGCCAGCAGCTTATCCAGCTCCTACAATGAGCAGTTCTTC.